This T cell receptor (beta chain) was identified in a study of cytomegalovirus exposure and HLA in healthy donors. Study-level points and caveats: It has been reported that TCR beta sequences accurately predicted the HLA-A and HLA-B alleles of most subjects. HLA allele associations emerged for about 16,000 TCR beta sequences in a later analysis, at 0.05 false discovery rate.

Concerning this clone itself: No antigen is known for it.

This PCR relied on a set of 60 Vbeta primers and 13 Jbeta primers. Original handling: Later reanalysis found around 80 million unique TCR beta chains, around 9.9 million of them shared. Method: immunoSEQ multiplex PCR; TCRdb's copy keeps in-frame clones and lacks some. V and J calls and clone size follow that table, whereas D and trimming were derived from the DNA. Of 75,000 to 95,000 clones in the sample, about two thirds are singletons; the top ten hold approximately 2.9%. The CDR3 has 20 amino acids. Trimming stripped 3 bases from V and 0 bases from J, with 21 bases between. Germline loops: CDR1 SGHVS, CDR2 FNYEAQ.

Sequencing used PBMCs. This chain links TRBV7-6 with TRBJ2-6; weak D call: TRBD1 (6 bases). This TCR derives from a man in his fifties in good health and CMV-seronegative. CDR3 region: CASSFGLHREKPSGANVLTF. The DNA of the CDR3 is TGTGCCAGCAGCTTCGGGCTACACAGGGAAAAACCCTCTGGGGCCAACGTCCTGACTTTC.